The source of this T cell receptor (beta chain) is a study of regulatory T cells in long-lasting Graves disease. The authors built TCR beta libraries using iRepertoire HTBI primers and Arm-PCR of CDR3 regions. TCRdb called the multiplex PCR reads again in MiXCR, with one record for every CDR3 protein. The sample gives around 460,000 distinct CDR3 sequences, 12% to 15% of which show up once; under 20% is in the top ten. This sample's time point: newly diagnosed GD, antithyroid drugs for less than 3 months. RNA from PBMCs was the source of the TCR library. Germline V gene lookup returns CDR1 MDHEN and CDR2 SYDVKM. The CDR3 runs 14 residues. V trimming: 6 bases; J trimming: 8 bases; junction bases outside the gene matches: 8. This clonotype was seen at least ten times. These data were also reused for a study on T cells in Graves' hyperthyroidism and ophthalmopathy.

The chain joins TRBV28 to TRBJ2-1; TRBD1 matches at 9 bases. This clonotype originated in a woman aged 45-60 years with Graves disease. This material consisted of peripheral blood mononuclear cells (PBMCs), taken at new diagnosis, from a patient treated with antithyroid drugs. For the CDR3, the DNA is TGTGCCAGCAGGCCGGGACAGGGAAGCCATGAGCAGTTCTTC. Translation gives CASRPGQGSHEQFF.